Listed below are T cell receptor beta chains from one sample, sequenced in a study of T-cell reconstitution after alpha-beta-depleted transplantation in children. TCRdb used MiXCR to reprocess the PCR reads, holding one entry per CDR3 protein. The repertoire consists of about 540,000 distinct CDR3 sequences, with over 25% occurring once and the leading ten covering approximately 33%. Here the sequenced sample was PBMCs, taken before TCRalphabeta/CD19-depleted stem cell transplant. The receptors derive from a boy less than two years old with Wiskott-Aldrich syndrome, due to receive a stem cell transplant. CDR3s include the opening cysteine and the closing phenylalanine or tryptophan. D genes are given only for firm matches. Where a row states a size, it is once, few, many or the class of an expanded clone; other rows omit it.

cdr3_aa: CASSITPVGANVLTF; cdr3_nt: TGTGCCAGCAGCATAACCCCGGTCGGGGCCAACGTCCTGACTTTC; v_call: TRBV7-8; j_call: TRBJ2-6; clone_size: -; d_call: -
cdr3_aa: CASSFDGTYNEQFF; cdr3_nt: TGTGCCAGCAGTTTCGATGGGACCTACAATGAGCAGTTCTTC; v_call: TRBV28; j_call: TRBJ2-1; clone_size: -; d_call: -
cdr3_aa: CASEQAGLYAQYF; cdr3_nt: TGTGCCAGCGAGCAAGCGGGCCTGTACGCGCAGTACTTC; v_call: TRBV7-2; j_call: TRBJ2-7; clone_size: once; d_call: -
cdr3_aa: CASSLVWSGNSYNEQFF; cdr3_nt: TGCGCCAGCAGCTTGGTATGGAGCGGTAATTCCTACAATGAGCAGTTCTTC; v_call: TRBV5-1; j_call: TRBJ2-1; clone_size: few; d_call: -
cdr3_aa: CASTKQVGGNQPQHF; cdr3_nt: TGTGCCAGCACTAAACAGGTGGGCGGGAATCAGCCCCAGCATTTT; v_call: TRBV28; j_call: TRBJ1-5; clone_size: -; d_call: -
cdr3_aa: CSARDIGRARDTQYF; cdr3_nt: TGCAGTGCTAGAGATATCGGGAGGGCAAGAGATACGCAGTATTTT; v_call: TRBV20-1; j_call: TRBJ2-3; clone_size: -; d_call: TRBD2
cdr3_aa: CASSVMGQGPNEQFF; cdr3_nt: TGCGCCAGCAGCGTGATGGGACAGGGCCCCAATGAGCAGTTCTTC; v_call: TRBV5-1; j_call: TRBJ2-1; clone_size: few; d_call: TRBD1
cdr3_aa: CASSSGPCTDTQYF; cdr3_nt: TGTGCCAGCAGTTCTGGACCTTGCACAGATACGCAGTATTTT; v_call: TRBV12-3/TRBV12-4; j_call: TRBJ2-3; clone_size: few; d_call: -
cdr3_aa: CSVSGRESGNEQFF; cdr3_nt: TGCAGCGTTTCTGGGCGGGAGAGCGGGAATGAGCAGTTCTTC; v_call: TRBV29-1; j_call: TRBJ2-1; clone_size: -; d_call: TRBD2
cdr3_aa: CASSPTGLGGTQYF; cdr3_nt: TGTGCCAGCAGTCCGACAGGCCTGGGGGGGACCCAGTACTTC; v_call: TRBV6-1; j_call: TRBJ2-5; clone_size: -; d_call: -
cdr3_aa: CASSPLGDGYTF; cdr3_nt: TGTGCCAGCAGTCCACTCGGCGATGGCTACACCTTC; v_call: TRBV7-9; j_call: TRBJ1-2; clone_size: -; d_call: -
cdr3_aa: CSVRGSADYNEQFF; cdr3_nt: TGCAGCGTCCGAGGGTCGGCGGATTACAATGAGCAGTTCTTC; v_call: TRBV29-1; j_call: TRBJ2-1; clone_size: -; d_call: -
cdr3_aa: CASSPRDRGTEAFF; cdr3_nt: TGTGCCAGCAGTCCTCGGGACAGGGGGACTGAAGCTTTCTTT; v_call: TRBV12-3/TRBV12-4; j_call: TRBJ1-1; clone_size: -; d_call: TRBD1
cdr3_aa: CASSLSGAGEYEQYF; cdr3_nt: TGTGCCAGCAGCTTATCGGGGGCGGGAGAATACGAGCAGTACTTC; v_call: TRBV7-9; j_call: TRBJ2-7; clone_size: few; d_call: -
cdr3_aa: CASSLRGERRGETQYF; cdr3_nt: TGTGCCAGCAGTTTAAGGGGGGAGCGCCGAGGGGAGACCCAGTACTTC; v_call: TRBV27; j_call: TRBJ2-5; clone_size: -; d_call: -
cdr3_aa: CASTSLTNTEAFF; cdr3_nt: TGTGCCAGCACCTCTCTCACGAACACTGAAGCTTTCTTT; v_call: TRBV27; j_call: TRBJ1-1; clone_size: few; d_call: -
cdr3_aa: CASSLATPSSYEQYF; cdr3_nt: TGTGCCAGCAGCTTAGCGACTCCTAGCTCCTACGAGCAGTACTTC; v_call: TRBV7-2; j_call: TRBJ2-7; clone_size: -; d_call: -
cdr3_aa: CASSQGTVYGYTF; cdr3_nt: TGTGCCAGCAGCCAAGGGACGGTCTATGGCTACACCTTC; v_call: TRBV3-1; j_call: TRBJ1-2; clone_size: -; d_call: -
cdr3_aa: CASSPHIITGLDEQFF; cdr3_nt: TGTGCCAGCAGCCCACATATAATCACAGGCCTGGATGAGCAGTTCTTC; v_call: TRBV11-2; j_call: TRBJ2-1; clone_size: few; d_call: -
cdr3_aa: CASSSTGVGNTIYF; cdr3_nt: TGCGCCAGCAGCTCGACAGGGGTCGGAAACACCATATATTTT; v_call: TRBV5-1; j_call: TRBJ1-3; clone_size: few; d_call: TRBD1
cdr3_aa: CASLPVPGVGELFF; cdr3_nt: TGTGCCAGCCTGCCCGTTCCAGGGGTTGGGGAGCTGTTTTTT; v_call: TRBV12-3/TRBV12-4; j_call: TRBJ2-2; clone_size: few; d_call: -
cdr3_aa: CASSLLGGVYNEQFF; cdr3_nt: TGTGCCAGCAGCTTACTAGGGGGGGTTTACAATGAGCAGTTCTTC; v_call: TRBV7-3; j_call: TRBJ2-1; clone_size: few; d_call: -
cdr3_aa: CSARPGIYNEQFF; cdr3_nt: TGCAGTGCGAGGCCAGGGATTTACAATGAGCAGTTCTTC; v_call: TRBV20-1; j_call: TRBJ2-1; clone_size: -; d_call: -
cdr3_aa: CATSDSGTLQETQYF; cdr3_nt: TGTGCCACCAGTGACTCCGGGACGCTCCAAGAGACCCAGTACTTC; v_call: TRBV24-1; j_call: TRBJ2-5; clone_size: -; d_call: -
cdr3_aa: CASSLGGPSGNEQFF; cdr3_nt: TGTGCCAGCAGCTTAGGTGGTCCTAGCGGTAATGAGCAGTTCTTC; v_call: TRBV7-9; j_call: TRBJ2-1; clone_size: -; d_call: TRBD2
cdr3_aa: CASSEDRSHTDTQYF; cdr3_nt: TGTGCCAGCAGTGAAGATCGAAGTCACACAGATACGCAGTATTTT; v_call: TRBV2; j_call: TRBJ2-3; clone_size: few; d_call: -
cdr3_aa: CAWTTGGKGYTF; cdr3_nt: TGTGCCTGGACCACGGGGGGCAAAGGCTACACCTTC; v_call: TRBV30; j_call: TRBJ1-2; clone_size: -; d_call: -
cdr3_aa: CASSRQLNTEAFF; cdr3_nt: TGTGCCAGCAGTCGACAGTTGAACACTGAAGCTTTCTTT; v_call: TRBV12-3/TRBV12-4; j_call: TRBJ1-1; clone_size: many; d_call: -
cdr3_aa: CASSLTAAGVYYEQYF; cdr3_nt: TGCGCCAGCAGCTTGACTGCCGCGGGAGTCTACTACGAGCAGTACTTC; v_call: TRBV5-1; j_call: TRBJ2-7; clone_size: -; d_call: TRBD2
cdr3_aa: CSARERGRGNTEAFF; cdr3_nt: TGCAGTGCTAGAGAACGGGGGAGAGGGAACACTGAAGCTTTCTTT; v_call: TRBV20-1; j_call: TRBJ1-1; clone_size: -; d_call: -
cdr3_aa: CASSLGFYRAFF; cdr3_nt: TGTGCCAGCAGCTTAGGGTTTTATAGGGCTTTCTTT; v_call: TRBV7-9; j_call: TRBJ1-1; clone_size: few; d_call: -
cdr3_aa: CAISESRSSGGYNEQFF; cdr3_nt: TGTGCCATCAGTGAGTCGAGGTCTAGCGGGGGGTACAATGAGCAGTTCTTC; v_call: TRBV10-3; j_call: TRBJ2-1; clone_size: -; d_call: TRBD2
cdr3_aa: CASSLVGGRVSEQYF; cdr3_nt: TGTGCCAGCAGCTTAGTGGGCGGGAGGGTTTCCGAGCAGTACTTC; v_call: TRBV7-2; j_call: TRBJ2-7; clone_size: -; d_call: TRBD2
cdr3_aa: CAWSVRAFLTYEQYF; cdr3_nt: TGTGCCTGGAGTGTACGCGCTTTCCTTACCTACGAGCAGTACTTC; v_call: TRBV30; j_call: TRBJ2-7; clone_size: -; d_call: -
cdr3_aa: CAISQDTHQPQHF; cdr3_nt: TGTGCCATCAGTCAGGACACCCATCAGCCCCAGCATTTT; v_call: TRBV10-3; j_call: TRBJ1-5; clone_size: few; d_call: -
cdr3_aa: CASSVEPQALSSYNSPLHF; cdr3_nt: TGTGCCAGCAGCGTAGAACCCCAGGCCTTGAGCTCCTATAATTCACCCCTCCACTTT; v_call: TRBV9; j_call: TRBJ1-6; clone_size: -; d_call: -
cdr3_aa: CAISGASGSNQPQHF; cdr3_nt: TGTGCCATCAGTGGAGCCTCTGGTAGCAATCAGCCCCAGCATTTT; v_call: TRBV10-3; j_call: TRBJ1-5; clone_size: few; d_call: -
cdr3_aa: CASSLDGFLERRLNTGELFF; cdr3_nt: TGTGCCAGCAGCTTAGACGGTTTCTTGGAACGGAGGCTGAACACCGGGGAGCTGTTTTTT; v_call: TRBV11-1; j_call: TRBJ2-2; clone_size: few; d_call: -
cdr3_aa: CASSQRTSGTPYEQYF; cdr3_nt: TGTGCCAGCAGTCAAAGGACTAGCGGGACCCCCTACGAGCAGTACTTC; v_call: TRBV28; j_call: TRBJ2-7; clone_size: few; d_call: TRBD2
cdr3_aa: CSVGDRGREQYF; cdr3_nt: TGCAGCGTTGGGGACAGGGGGCGGGAGCAGTACTTC; v_call: TRBV29-1; j_call: TRBJ2-7; clone_size: -; d_call: TRBD1
cdr3_aa: CASSWTSGSKGQYF; cdr3_nt: TGTGCCAGCAGTTGGACTAGCGGGAGTAAGGGGCAGTACTTC; v_call: TRBV27; j_call: TRBJ2-7; clone_size: few; d_call: TRBD2
cdr3_aa: CATSSLSVLAGRGFSYEQYF; cdr3_nt: TGTGCCACCAGCAGTCTATCCGTGTTAGCGGGAAGGGGGTTTTCCTACGAGCAGTACTTC; v_call: TRBV15; j_call: TRBJ2-7; clone_size: few; d_call: TRBD2
cdr3_aa: CASSESPGRPEQYF; cdr3_nt: TGTGCCAGCAGTGAAAGTCCAGGAAGGCCAGAGCAGTACTTC; v_call: TRBV6-1; j_call: TRBJ2-7; clone_size: few; d_call: -
cdr3_aa: CASSSLRDETYNEQFF; cdr3_nt: TGTGCCAGCAGCTCACTTCGGGACGAGACCTACAATGAGCAGTTCTTC; v_call: TRBV7-7; j_call: TRBJ2-1; clone_size: -; d_call: -
cdr3_aa: CASSAASGELFF; cdr3_nt: TGTGCCAGCAGTGCGGCTAGCGGGGAGCTGTTTTTT; v_call: TRBV6-4; j_call: TRBJ2-2; clone_size: -; d_call: -
cdr3_aa: CASSLSYQRAETQYF; cdr3_nt: TGTGCCAGCAGTTTAAGTTACCAGCGAGCAGAGACCCAGTACTTC; v_call: TRBV27; j_call: TRBJ2-5; clone_size: few; d_call: -
cdr3_aa: CAISNIYGLAANTDTQYF; cdr3_nt: TGTGCCATCAGTAATATATACGGACTAGCGGCTAACACAGATACGCAGTATTTT; v_call: TRBV10-3; j_call: TRBJ2-3; clone_size: -; d_call: TRBD2
cdr3_aa: CATSPRLVKGGEKLFF; cdr3_nt: TGTGCCACCAGCCCTAGGTTGGTTAAGGGCGGTGAAAAACTGTTTTTT; v_call: TRBV15; j_call: TRBJ1-4; clone_size: -; d_call: -
cdr3_aa: CASSQQVGVGGTEAFF; cdr3_nt: TGCGCCAGCAGCCAGCAGGTCGGCGTCGGTGGCACTGAAGCTTTCTTT; v_call: TRBV4-1; j_call: TRBJ1-1; clone_size: -; d_call: -
cdr3_aa: CASSPRGEPQHF; cdr3_nt: TGTGCCAGCAGCCCCCGGGGGGAGCCCCAGCATTTT; v_call: TRBV7-2; j_call: TRBJ1-5; clone_size: few; d_call: -
cdr3_aa: CASSLITLSTDTQYF; cdr3_nt: TGTGCCAGCAGCTTAATTACCCTAAGCACAGATACGCAGTATTTT; v_call: TRBV7-9; j_call: TRBJ2-3; clone_size: few; d_call: -
cdr3_aa: CASSSGTGTFNQPQHF; cdr3_nt: TGTGCCAGCAGCTCCGGGACAGGCACATTCAATCAGCCCCAGCATTTT; v_call: TRBV7-9; j_call: TRBJ1-5; clone_size: -; d_call: TRBD1
cdr3_aa: CASSSGQRQTQYF; cdr3_nt: TGTGCCAGCAGTTCGGGACAGCGGCAGACCCAGTACTTC; v_call: TRBV27; j_call: TRBJ2-5; clone_size: -; d_call: TRBD1
cdr3_aa: CASSHSRGELFF; cdr3_nt: TGTGCCAGCAGCCATAGTCGCGGGGAGCTGTTTTTT; v_call: TRBV7-3; j_call: TRBJ2-2; clone_size: few; d_call: -
cdr3_aa: CASSRVADTEYF; cdr3_nt: TGTGCCAGCAGCCGGGTGGCGGATACGGAGTATTTT; v_call: TRBV12-3/TRBV12-4; j_call: TRBJ2-3; clone_size: few; d_call: -
cdr3_aa: CSAAPQGEDYGYTF; cdr3_nt: TGCAGCGCTGCGCCACAGGGAGAAGACTATGGCTACACCTTC; v_call: TRBV29-1; j_call: TRBJ1-2; clone_size: few; d_call: -
cdr3_aa: CASSVERGTQGTDTQYF; cdr3_nt: TGTGCCAGCAGCGTAGAGAGGGGGACACAGGGAACAGATACGCAGTATTTT; v_call: TRBV9; j_call: TRBJ2-3; clone_size: once; d_call: -
cdr3_aa: CASSEDRLVWPQHF; cdr3_nt: TGTGCCAGCAGTGAAGACAGGCTAGTGTGGCCCCAGCATTTT; v_call: TRBV27; j_call: TRBJ1-5; clone_size: few; d_call: -
cdr3_aa: CASSLAAGLNYEQYF; cdr3_nt: TGCGCCAGCAGCTTGGCGGCGGGATTGAATTACGAGCAGTACTTC; v_call: TRBV5-1; j_call: TRBJ2-7; clone_size: -; d_call: -
cdr3_aa: CASSPGGLAVYNEQFF; cdr3_nt: TGCGCCAGCAGCCCTGGGGGCCTAGCGGTTTACAATGAGCAGTTCTTC; v_call: TRBV5-1; j_call: TRBJ2-1; clone_size: -; d_call: -